This T cell receptor (beta chain) was sequenced during a study of siplizumab effects on memory and regulatory T cells. Unmatched junction bases numbered 4, after V lost 5 bases and J lost 0 bases. Germline CDR1 SGHRS, CDR2 YFSETQ. CDR3 size: 14 residues. Generated by immunoSEQ multiplex PCR, the TCRdb table keeps only in-frame clones and is missing some. This sample has about 7,400 clones, with approximately 70% found just once. As to this clone: No antigen is known for it.

Study-wide results and caveats: It was never confirmed that proliferating Tregs from siplizumab cultures were suppressive.

The rearrangement uses TRBV5-1 and TRBJ2-7; 8 bases agree with TRBD2. This TCR came from a human donor in good health. Sequences were obtained from effector memory CD8+ T cells sorted from blood. Subset described: unstimulated CD8+ effector memory T cells. The CDR3, as DNA: TGCGCCAGCAGTGCGGGAGGCAGCTCCTACGAGCAGTACTTC. Translating gives CASSAGGSSYEQYF.